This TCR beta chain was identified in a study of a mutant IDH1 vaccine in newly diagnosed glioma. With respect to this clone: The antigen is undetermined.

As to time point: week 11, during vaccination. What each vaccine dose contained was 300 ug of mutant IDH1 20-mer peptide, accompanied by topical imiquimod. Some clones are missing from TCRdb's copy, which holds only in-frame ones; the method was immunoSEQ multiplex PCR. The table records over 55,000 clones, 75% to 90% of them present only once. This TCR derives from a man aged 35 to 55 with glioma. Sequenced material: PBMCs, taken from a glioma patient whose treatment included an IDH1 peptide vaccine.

The CDR3 sequence is CSVDSRGGFGYTF. DNA of the CDR3: TGCAGCGTTGATAGCAGGGGAGGCTTCGGCTACACCTTC. The chain recombines TRBV29-1 with TRBJ1-2; D is perhaps TRBD1 (6 bases). CDR1 is SQVTM and CDR2 is ANQGSEA in the germline V gene. Trimming took 3 bases from V and 8 from J, leaving 16 bases between them. This CDR3 has 13 amino acids.